These 17 T cell receptor beta chains came from one sample sequenced in a study of early T cells in non-severe SARS-CoV-2 infection. Using its own MiXCR run on the 5' RACE reads, TCRdb lists one record per CDR3 protein. The sample consists of 75,000 to 80,000 distinct CDR3 sequences, 15% to 19% of them appearing once. Sequencing was carried out using whole blood. The receptors originated from an adult who was a healthcare worker with PCR-confirmed SARS-CoV-2 infection or an uninfected control (not recorded which).

Only a few counts were recorded for this clonotype. The CDR3 sequence is CASGVRTGANVLTF. The CDR3 coding sequence is TGTGCCAGTGGAGTCCGAACTGGGGCCAACGTCCTGACTTTC. The chain recombines TRBV7-9 with TRBJ2-6, with D hard to call. CDR3 length: 14 amino acids. CDR1 and CDR2 (germline): SEHNR, FQNEAQ (reference sequence). V shed 9 bases and J shed 2 bases, with 11 bases lying between them. Full variable domain (rest looked up from reference TRBV7-9 and TRBJ2-6): DTGVSQNPRHKITKRGQNVTFRCDPISEHNRLYWYRQTLGQGPEFLTYFQNEAQLEKSRLLSDRFSAERPKGSFSTLEIQRTEQGDSAMYLCASGVRTGANVLTFGAGSRLTVL.

This clonotype was seen only a few times. This rearrangement joins TRBV5-1 to TRBJ1-3; D call uncertain. Germline V gene data show CDR1 as SGHRS and CDR2 as YFSETQ. With 7 bases removed from V and 4 bases from J, the gap between germline ends came to 18 bases. The CDR3 loop spans 15 amino acids. CDR3 nucleotide sequence: TGCGCCAGCTCTGCTGCTCCAACGACGGGAAACACCATATATTTT. Residues: CASSAAPTTGNTIYF.

V and J are TRBV29-1 and TRBJ1-4, with D possibly being TRBD1 (5 bases). Germline V gene lookup returns CDR1 SQVTM and CDR2 ANQGSEA. V dropped 2 bases and J dropped 5 bases, with 15 bases sitting between them. The CDR3 covers 15 residues. The CDR3 region is CSVEIRRGGNEKLFF. The CDR3 DNA reads as TGCAGCGTTGAAATTCGGCGGGGGGGAAATGAAAAACTGTTTTTT. The full variable domain, with the rest looked up from reference TRBV29-1 and TRBJ1-4, is SAVISQKPSRDICQRGTSLTIQCQVDSQVTMMFWYRQQPGQSLTLIATANQGSEATYESGFVIDKFPISRPNLTFSTLTVSNMSPEDSSIYLCSVEIRRGGNEKLFFGSGTQLSVL.

V and J are TRBV20-1 and TRBJ2-7; 8 nucleotides line up with TRBD1. Germline CDR1 is DFQATT and CDR2 is SNEGSKA (reference sequence). There are 13 residues in the CDR3. J gave up 3 bases and V 4 bases, and 5 bases lay outside the gene matches. Written as DNA, the CDR3 is TGCAGTGCTATCCCGGACAGGGACTACGAGCAGTACTTC. Its translation: CSAIPDRDYEQYF.

V gene TRBV29-1 combines with J gene TRBJ2-1; 12 bases map to TRBD2. Looked up from germline, CDR1 is SQVTM and CDR2 is ANQGSEA. The CDR3 length is 13 residues. V lost 6 bases and J lost 6; bases outside the gene matches: 3. The CDR3 sequence is CSVTTSGSNEQFF. CDR3 DNA sequence: TGCAGCGTCACGACTAGCGGGAGCAATGAGCAGTTCTTC.

The chain employs TRBV19 and TRBJ1-5; tentative D call: TRBD1 (5 bases). CDR3 length equals 16 residues. CDR1 is LNHDA, CDR2 SQIVND, per germline (reference sequence). The V end lost 4 bases, the J end lost 0 bases, and 13 bases lay between the germline ends. Here the CDR3 DNA reads TGTGCCAGTAGTAGATGGGACGGAAATAGCAATCAGCCCCAGCATTTT. Translating gives CASSRWDGNSNQPQHF.

Relative to its sample, this clonotype is medium-sized (0.01 to 0.1%). The chain employs TRBV6-5 and TRBJ2-1; 9 bases are a match to TRBD2. V lost 0 bases and J lost 4; bases outside the gene matches: 7. This CDR3 has 17 residues. Germline CDR1 MNHEY, CDR2 SVGAGI. The DNA of the CDR3 is TGTGCCAGCAGTTACTCCGGAGTAGCGGGGGTTTACAATGAGCAGTTCTTC. It yields the protein CASSYSGVAGVYNEQFF.

This clonotype was seen only a few times. V and J are TRBV4-2 and TRBJ2-7; D perhaps matches TRBD2 (6 bases). The germline V gene encodes CDR1 LGHNA and CDR2 YNFKEQ. Trimming removed 0 bases from V and 7 bases from J, with 16 bases in between. The CDR3 extends over 15 amino acids. This CDR3 reads CASSQEAGQRGEQYF. CDR3 in DNA: TGTGCCAGCAGCCAAGAGGCGGGGCAGAGGGGAGAGCAGTACTTC.

The gene calls are TRBV28 and TRBJ2-7; weak D call: TRBD1 (5 bases). The CDR3 is 12 amino acids. CDR1 and CDR2 (germline): MDHEN, SYDVKM. The V gene lost 6 bases and the J gene lost 6 bases, with 12 bases spanning the gap. The CDR3 sequence is CASRARVTEQYF. DNA of the CDR3: TGTGCCAGCAGAGCCAGGGTAACCGAGCAGTACTTC.

V and J are TRBV27 and TRBJ2-1; TRBD2 matches at 10 bases. With V trimmed by 5 bases and J by 15 bases, 16 bases remained unmatched. This CDR3 is 15 amino acids long. The V gene's germline CDR1 is MNHEY and CDR2 SMNVEV (reference sequence). CDR3 sequence reads: CASSATLSGGANRFF. The CDR3 region has the DNA TGTGCCAGCAGTGCTACCTTAAGCGGGGGGGCCAATCGGTTCTTC.

In its sample, this clonotype was seen many times. V usage is TRBV2 and J usage is TRBJ2-2; possibly TRBD2 for D (5 bases). Trimming took off 7 bases at V and 4 bases at J, with 16 bases between the two ends. Germline V gene data show CDR1 as SNHLY and CDR2 as FYNNEI. This CDR3 has 15 amino acids. CDR3 residues: CASTGGAWGTGELFF. CDR3 DNA: TGTGCCAGCACCGGAGGAGCGTGGGGCACCGGGGAGCTGTTTTTT.

V gene TRBV28 combines with J gene TRBJ2-4; D call uncertain. The CDR3 consists of 16 residues. Trimming removed 3 bases at V and 0 bases at J, with 12 bases between. Germline CDR1 reads MDHEN; CDR2 reads SYDVKM. The CDR3 region is CASSFGMELAKNIQYF. The CDR3, as DNA: TGTGCCAGCAGTTTTGGTATGGAGTTAGCCAAAAACATTCAGTACTTC.

This clonotype occurred many times. The rearrangement uses TRBV5-1 and TRBJ1-1; the D is unclear. Per germline, CDR1 SGHRS and CDR2 YFSETQ. V dropped 0 bases and J dropped 5 bases, with 14 bases sitting between them. This CDR3 has 15 amino acids. Here the CDR3 reads CASSLEPRERTEAFF. The CDR3 coding sequence is TGCGCCAGCAGCTTGGAGCCGAGAGAGAGGACTGAAGCTTTCTTT.

This clonotype was counted ten times or more. The chain is built from TRBV7-9 and TRBJ2-2; D is undetermined. This CDR3 is 14 amino acids long. The V end lost 3 bases, the J end lost 7 bases, and 12 bases lay between the germline ends. CDR1 is SEHNR, CDR2 FQNEAQ, per germline (reference sequence). CDR3 in amino acids: CASSFEVDGGELFF. As DNA, the CDR3 is TGTGCCAGCAGCTTCGAGGTGGATGGCGGGGAGCTGTTTTTT.

This chain uses TRBV7-9 with TRBJ2-1, with 8 bases aligning to TRBD1. CDR1 is SEHNR, CDR2 FQNEAQ, per germline (reference sequence). J lost 6 bases, V lost 5 bases, and 6 bases had no gene match. CDR3 length: 14 amino acids. CDR3 sequence: CASSPGTGANEQFF. The DNA of the CDR3 is TGTGCCAGCAGCCCCGGGACAGGAGCCAATGAGCAGTTCTTC. The complete variable domain, with remaining parts taken from reference TRBV7-9 and TRBJ2-1, reads DTGVSQNPRHKITKRGQNVTFRCDPISEHNRLYWYRQTLGQGPEFLTYFQNEAQLEKSRLLSDRFSAERPKGSFSTLEIQRTEQGDSAMYLCASSPGTGANEQFFGPGTRLTVL.

Only a few counts were recorded for this clonotype. V gene TRBV29-1 combines with J gene TRBJ2-7, with D hard to call. V lost 6 bases and J lost 3, with 12 bases in between. This CDR3 comprises 12 residues. Germline V gives CDR1 SQVTM, CDR2 ANQGSEA. CDR3 nucleotides: TGCAGCGTGGGCAATAACGGCTACGAGCAGTACTTC. It is translated as CSVGNNGYEQYF.

This clonotype was counted a few times. V gene TRBV4-2 combines with J gene TRBJ2-5, with 9 bases identical to TRBD2. The V segment lost 0 bases and the J segment 4 bases; nucleotides outside the gene matches: 12. This CDR3 has 18 residues. Germline CDR1 LGHNA, CDR2 YNFKEQ. In nucleotides, the CDR3 is TGTGCCAGCAGCCAAGAAGTTGCAGCGGGAGGAAGTAGAGAGACCCAGTACTTC. Amino acid sequence: CASSQEVAAGGSRETQYF.